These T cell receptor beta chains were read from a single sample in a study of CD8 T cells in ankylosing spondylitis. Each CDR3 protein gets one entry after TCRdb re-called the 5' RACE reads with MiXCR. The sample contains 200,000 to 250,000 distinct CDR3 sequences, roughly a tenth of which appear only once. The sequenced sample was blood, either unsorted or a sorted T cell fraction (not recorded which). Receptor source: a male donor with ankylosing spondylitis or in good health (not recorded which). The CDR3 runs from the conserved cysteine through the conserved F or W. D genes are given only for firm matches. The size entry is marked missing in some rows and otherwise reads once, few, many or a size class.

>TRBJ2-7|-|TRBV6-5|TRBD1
CASSYSKGQEYEQYF
TGTGCCAGCAGTTACTCGAAGGGACAGGAATACGAGCAGTACTTC
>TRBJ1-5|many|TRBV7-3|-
CASSLDEYQPQHF
TGTGCCAGCAGCTTAGATGAATATCAGCCCCAGCATTTT
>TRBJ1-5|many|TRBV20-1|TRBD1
CSAPRTGTDYSNQPQHF
TGCAGTGCTCCTAGAACCGGGACAGATTATAGCAATCAGCCCCAGCATTTT
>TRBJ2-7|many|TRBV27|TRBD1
CASSLRDRGVYEQYF
TGTGCCAGCAGTTTACGGGACAGGGGAGTCTACGAGCAGTACTTC
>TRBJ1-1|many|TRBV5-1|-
CASSSTGQNTEAFF
TGCGCCAGCAGTTCAACGGGCCAGAACACTGAAGCTTTCTTT
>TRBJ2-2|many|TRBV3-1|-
CASSQFGKTGNTGELFF
TGTGCCAGCAGCCAATTTGGTAAAACGGGCAACACCGGGGAGCTGTTTTTT
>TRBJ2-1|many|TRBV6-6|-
CASSNINEQFF
TGTGCCAGCAGCAACATTAATGAGCAGTTCTTC
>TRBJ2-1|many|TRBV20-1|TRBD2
CSARDLRGTNEQFF
TGCAGTGCTAGAGATCTGCGGGGGACCAATGAGCAGTTCTTC
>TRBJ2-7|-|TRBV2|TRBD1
CASTRQGGSYEQYF
TGTGCCAGCACTCGACAGGGGGGGTCCTACGAGCAGTACTTC
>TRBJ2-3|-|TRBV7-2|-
CAPSGGPSTDTQYF
TGTGCCCCTTCCGGGGGACCGAGCACAGATACGCAGTATTTT
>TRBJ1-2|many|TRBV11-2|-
CASSLEGDGYTF
TGTGCCAGCAGCTTAGAAGGAGATGGCTACACCTTC
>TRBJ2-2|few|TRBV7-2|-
CASSYPLSGSSTGELFF
TGTGCCAGCAGCTACCCCCTTTCGGGGTCGAGCACCGGGGAGCTGTTTTTT
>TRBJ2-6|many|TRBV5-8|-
CASSLTGYSSGANVLTF
TGTGCCAGCAGCTTGACAGGGTATAGCTCTGGGGCCAACGTCCTGACTTTC
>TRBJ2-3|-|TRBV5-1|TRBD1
CASSLPVGTGGPDTQYF
TGCGCCAGCAGCTTGCCAGTCGGGACAGGGGGCCCAGATACGCAGTATTTT
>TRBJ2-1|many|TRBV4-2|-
CASSQDIRSYNEQFF
TGTGCCAGCAGCCAAGATATTAGAAGTTACAATGAGCAGTTCTTC
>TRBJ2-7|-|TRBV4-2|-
CASSQDFSRRNSYEQYF
TGTGCCAGCAGCCAAGATTTCTCGCGGAGAAACTCCTACGAGCAGTACTTC
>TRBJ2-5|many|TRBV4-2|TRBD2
CASTKSGGEETQYF
TGTGCCAGCACCAAGAGCGGGGGGGAAGAGACCCAGTACTTC
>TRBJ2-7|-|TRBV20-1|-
CSARVFDRGGSYEQYF
TGCAGTGCTAGAGTTTTTGACAGGGGAGGGTCCTACGAGCAGTACTTC
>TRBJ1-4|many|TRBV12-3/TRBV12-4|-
CASTKDPNYEKLFF
TGTGCCAGCACCAAGGACCCAAATTATGAAAAACTGTTTTTT
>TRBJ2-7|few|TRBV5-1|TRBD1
CASSLPGQASYEQYF
TGCGCCAGCAGCCTACCGGGACAGGCTTCCTACGAGCAGTACTTC
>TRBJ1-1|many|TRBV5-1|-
CASSTDGGAEAFF
TGCGCCAGCAGCACTGATGGGGGGGCTGAAGCTTTCTTT
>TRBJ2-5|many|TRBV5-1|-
CASSPGVKETQYF
TGCGCCAGCAGCCCGGGGGTGAAAGAGACCCAGTACTTC
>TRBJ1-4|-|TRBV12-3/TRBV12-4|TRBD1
CTSSFDRQTGGKTNEKLFF
TGTACCAGCAGTTTTGACCGACAGACAGGGGGGAAAACTAATGAAAAACTGTTTTTT
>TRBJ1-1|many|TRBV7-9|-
CASSLSAGDTEAFF
TGTGCCAGCAGCTTATCAGCCGGCGACACTGAAGCTTTCTTT
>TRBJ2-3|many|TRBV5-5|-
CASSWGHSTDTQYF
TGTGCCAGCAGCTGGGGGCATAGCACAGATACGCAGTATTTT
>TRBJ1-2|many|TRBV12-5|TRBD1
CATRDSAYGYTF
TGTGCTACCCGGGACAGTGCCTATGGCTACACCTTC
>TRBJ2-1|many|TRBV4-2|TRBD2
CASSQGLAGGPNNEQFF
TGTGCCAGCAGCCAAGGTCTAGCGGGGGGGCCTAACAATGAGCAGTTCTTC
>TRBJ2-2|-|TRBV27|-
CASSFRSLNTGELFF
TGTGCCAGCAGTTTTAGGTCGCTGAACACCGGGGAGCTGTTTTTT
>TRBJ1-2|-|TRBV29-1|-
CSVWGGSDGYTF
TGCAGCGTTTGGGGAGGGAGCGATGGCTACACCTTC
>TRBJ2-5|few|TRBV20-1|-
CSARVQDGGWETQYF
TGCAGTGCTAGAGTTCAGGACGGAGGATGGGAGACCCAGTACTTC
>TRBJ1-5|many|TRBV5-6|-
CASSPREGNQPQHF
TGTGCCAGCAGCCCGAGGGAGGGCAATCAGCCCCAGCATTTT
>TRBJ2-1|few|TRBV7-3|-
CASSLTRRGEQFF
TGTGCCAGCAGCTTAACCAGACGGGGGGAGCAGTTCTTC
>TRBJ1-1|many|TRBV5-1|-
CASSPWGQGNTEAFF
TGCGCCAGCAGCCCCTGGGGGCAGGGGAACACTGAAGCTTTCTTT
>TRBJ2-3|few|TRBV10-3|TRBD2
CAIKQRGLAGGGDTQYF
TGTGCCATCAAACAACGAGGACTAGCGGGGGGAGGCGATACGCAGTATTTT
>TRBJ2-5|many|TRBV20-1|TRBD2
CSAREGLAGETQYF
TGCAGTGCAAGAGAAGGACTAGCGGGAGAGACCCAGTACTTC
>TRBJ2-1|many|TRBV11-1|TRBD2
CASSRSAGLAGNNEQFF
TGTGCCAGCAGCAGATCGGCGGGACTAGCGGGGAACAATGAGCAGTTCTTC
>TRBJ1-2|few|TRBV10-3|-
CAISERSAWDYGFTF
TGTGCCATCAGTGAGCGTTCCGCTTGGGACTATGGCTTCACCTTC
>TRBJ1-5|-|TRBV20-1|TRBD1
CSAGEQGDNQPQHF
TGCAGTGCTGGCGAACAGGGGGACAATCAGCCCCAGCATTTT
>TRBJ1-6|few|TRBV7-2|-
CASSPRTVQNSPLHF
TGTGCCAGCAGCCCGCGGACAGTTCAGAATTCACCCCTCCACTTT
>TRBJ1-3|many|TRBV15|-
CATSRDRPGNTIYF
TGTGCCACCAGCAGAGATCGGCCCGGAAACACCATATATTTT
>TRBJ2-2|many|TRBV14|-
CASSLDTRAELFF
TGTGCCAGCAGCCTAGACACCCGCGCGGAGCTGTTTTTT
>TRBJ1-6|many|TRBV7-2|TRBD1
CASRTGESSYNSPLHF
TGTGCCAGCCGCACAGGGGAGAGCTCCTATAATTCACCCCTCCACTTT
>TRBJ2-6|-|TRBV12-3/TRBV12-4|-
CASSLGQPGANVLTF
TGTGCCAGCAGTTTAGGCCAGCCTGGGGCCAACGTCCTGACTTTC
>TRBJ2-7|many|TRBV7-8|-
CASSLRGGTTVSYEQYF
TGTGCCAGCAGCTTAAGGGGGGGGACAACAGTCTCCTACGAGCAGTACTTC
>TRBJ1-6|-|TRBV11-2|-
CASSPRIDRQGRGSPLHF
TGTGCCAGCAGCCCCCGTATCGATCGCCAGGGCCGAGGTTCACCCCTCCACTTT
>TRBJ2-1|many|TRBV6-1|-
CASSEGSVGVSEQFF
TGTGCCAGCAGTGAAGGTAGCGTGGGGGTAAGTGAGCAGTTCTTC
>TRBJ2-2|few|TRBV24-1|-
CATSDLQQNTGELFF
TGTGCCACCAGTGATTTGCAACAGAACACCGGGGAGCTGTTTTTT
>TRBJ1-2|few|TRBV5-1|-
CASSKIGRENYGYTF
TGCGCCAGCAGCAAGATCGGACGGGAGAACTATGGCTACACCTTC
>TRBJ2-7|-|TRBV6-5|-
CASSSSGTISYEQYF
TGTGCCAGCAGTTCCTCCGGGACAATCTCCTACGAGCAGTACTTC
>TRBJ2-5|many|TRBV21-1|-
CARAPGDETQYF
TGTGCCAGGGCGCCGGGGGACGAGACCCAGTACTTC
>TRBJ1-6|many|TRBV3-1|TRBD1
CASSQWDRAPNSPLHF
TGTGCCAGCAGCCAATGGGACAGAGCGCCTAATTCACCCCTCCACTTT
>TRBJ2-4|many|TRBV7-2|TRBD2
CASSSSGVLAKNIQYF
TGTGCCAGCAGCTCTAGCGGGGTTCTAGCCAAAAACATTCAGTACTTC
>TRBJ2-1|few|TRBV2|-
CASSEALQEFF
TGTGCCAGCAGTGAAGCGCTCCAGGAGTTCTTC
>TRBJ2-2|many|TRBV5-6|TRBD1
CASSLGTENTGELFF
TGTGCCAGCAGCCTTGGGACAGAGAACACCGGGGAGCTGTTTTTT
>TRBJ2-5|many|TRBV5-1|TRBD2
CASSRDRLAGEETQYF
TGCGCCAGCAGCAGAGATCGACTAGCGGGGGAAGAGACCCAGTACTTC
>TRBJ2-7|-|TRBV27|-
CASSSIQKGGYEQYF
TGTGCCAGCAGTTCCATACAAAAAGGGGGCTACGAGCAGTACTTC
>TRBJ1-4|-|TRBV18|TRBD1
CASSTDRGRPTNEKLFF
TGTGCCAGCTCAACGGACAGGGGGCGTCCAACTAATGAAAAACTGTTTTTT
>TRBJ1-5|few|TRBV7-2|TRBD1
CASSAGGTAWYQPQHF
TGTGCCAGCAGCGCCGGCGGGACAGCTTGGTATCAGCCCCAGCATTTT
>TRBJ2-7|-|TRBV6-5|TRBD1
CASSYSRQGRKPYEQYF
TGTGCCAGCAGTTACTCAAGACAGGGGAGGAAACCCTACGAGCAGTACTTC